The source of this T cell receptor beta chain is a study of Graves' ophthalmopathy and Graves' hyperthyroidism. Study-level results: Distinction of ophthalmopathy from stable hyperthyroidism by a 13-signature model reached roughly 85% sensitivity and 75% to 84% specificity. Among expanded thyroid clonotypes above 0.001 frequency, most also occurred in blood.

Remarks on this clonotype: Its specificity is not known.

The CDR3 consists of 15 residues. The germline V gene encodes CDR1 SGHAT and CDR2 FQNNGV. Trimming removed 5 bases from V and 3 bases from J; junction bases left unmatched: 6. Clinicians diagnosed using symptoms, serum thyroxine, TRAb, thyroid ultrasound and orbital computed tomography. TCR beta CDR3 regions were amplified from RNA transcripts. A first-round RT-PCR used HTBI primers, followed by a second-round multiplex PCR. TCRdb fed the multiplex PCR reads into MiXCR, producing one record per CDR3 protein. The sample holds more than 1,000,000 distinct CDR3 sequences, 36% seen once. This clonotype was obtained from an adult man with Graves' hyperthyroidism. Sequenced sample: peripheral blood or thyroid tissue (not recorded which). The chain links TRBV11-2 to TRBJ1-2; the match to TRBD1 covers 10 bases. The CDR3 protein is CASSARDRGDYGYTF. Written as DNA, the CDR3 is TGTGCCAGCAGCGCCCGGGACAGGGGAGACTATGGCTACACCTTC.